The following is a T cell receptor (beta chain) sequence with its context. These data originate in a study of blood T cell repertoires in COVID-19. Germline lookup yields CDR1 SGHDT and CDR2 YYEEEE. This CDR3 has 15 residues. V lost 4 bases and J 2 bases, leaving 10 bases between the germline ends. Profiling relied on immunoSEQ multiplex PCR, and the TCRdb table lists in-frame clones only, not all of them. The table has some 250,000 clones, less than 85% seen once. The chain recombines TRBV5-6 with TRBJ2-6; D gene unclear. Sequencing was carried out using peripheral blood. The TCR was taken from a woman younger than 30 with acute or convalescent COVID-19. The CDR3 coding sequence is TGTGCCAGCAGCCTCGAGATGGCTGGGGCCAACGTCCTGACTTTC. This gives the protein CASSLEMAGANVLTF.